The next 14 T cell receptor beta chains were all read from a single sample in a study of glioma-infiltrating T cells after dendritic cell vaccination. Time point here: after dendritic cell vaccination, including at tumor progression/relapse. Produced via immunoSEQ multiplex PCR; TCRdb's table is partial and in-frame only. This table holds more than 75,000 clones, around four fifths found once. Sequenced here: blood, sampled after dendritic cell vaccination. These receptors originate from a human donor with glioblastoma.

The rearrangement joins TRBV9 to TRBJ2-1; the match to TRBD2 covers 12 bases. The CDR3 is 17 amino acids. V gave up 4 bases and J gave up 3 bases; unmatched junction bases: 8. Germline V lookup: CDR1 SGDLS, CDR2 YYNGEE. The CDR3 here is CASSPRLAGDVYNEQFF. The CDR3 nucleotides read TGTGCCAGCAGCCCCAGACTAGCGGGAGATGTCTACAATGAGCAGTTCTTC.

The chain recombines TRBV6-5 with TRBJ1-2, with a possible D match to TRBD1 (6 bases). Germline CDR1 MNHEY, CDR2 SVGAGI. CDR3 length: 15 residues. Trimming took 4 bases from V and 0 from J, leaving 12 bases between them. The CDR3 is CASSSTGNPNYGYTF. The CDR3 region has the DNA TGTGCCAGCAGTTCAACAGGGAACCCTAACTATGGCTACACCTTC.

This sequence joins TRBV5-1 and TRBJ2-1; a possible D gene is TRBD2 (6 bases). Trimming cost V 4 bases and J 6 bases, with 14 bases left between them. Germline CDR1 reads SGHRS; CDR2 reads YFSETQ. The CDR3 spans 14 residues. This CDR3 is CASSTHGTSNEQFF. CDR3 bases: TGCGCCAGCAGCACCCACGGGACTTCCAATGAGCAGTTCTTC.

The V call is TRBV6-5, the J call TRBJ2-7; a weak D match, TRBD1 (6 bases). The V gene's germline CDR1 is MNHEY and CDR2 SVGAGI. Trimming left V 7 bases short and J 2 bases short, with 15 bases between. The CDR3 length is 14 residues. CDR3 sequence reads: CASKRTDSTYEQYF. CDR3 bases: TGTGCCAGCAAGAGAACGGACAGCACCTACGAGCAGTACTTC.

The chain employs TRBV19 and TRBJ1-2; a possible D gene is TRBD1 (5 bases). The V gene's germline CDR1 is LNHDA and CDR2 SQIVND (reference sequence). The CDR3 length is 12 residues. V was shortened by 7 bases and J by 4 bases, with 10 bases between the two germline ends. DNA for the CDR3: TGTGCCAGTAAGGCAGGGCTCTATGGCTACACCTTC. The encoded protein is CASKAGLYGYTF.

The rearrangement uses TRBV19 and TRBJ2-5; tentative D call: TRBD2 (5 bases). V lost 3 bases and J 6 bases, leaving 11 bases between the germline ends. The CDR3 is 13 amino acids. The germline gives CDR1 LNHDA, CDR2 SQIVND (reference sequence). The CDR3 loop is CASSIEGRKTQYF. CDR3 nucleotides: TGTGCCAGTAGTATCGAGGGTCGGAAGACCCAGTACTTC.

The J gene is TRBJ1-2, the V gene TRBV29-1, with a possible D match to TRBD1 (6 bases). Between the trimmed V and J ends, which lost 3 bases and 2 bases, there was a span of 7 bases. Per the germline V gene, CDR1 is SQVTM and CDR2 is ANQGSEA. The CDR3 spans 12 residues. CDR3 coding DNA: TGCAGCGTTGATGACAGGAACTATGGCTACACCTTC. Its translation is CSVDDRNYGYTF.

This sequence joins TRBV2 and TRBJ1-1; 7 bases match TRBD1. V lost 2 bases, J lost 6 bases, and 3 bases stayed unmatched. CDR1 is SNHLY, CDR2 FYNNEI, per germline. The CDR3 extends over 13 amino acids. The CDR3 DNA reads TGTGCCAGCAGTGAACAGGGGGGCTCTGAAGCTTTCTTT. It specifies CASSEQGGSEAFF.

This chain links TRBV19 with TRBJ1-5, with 7 nucleotides matching TRBD1. Trimming removed 6 bases from V and 1 base from J; junction bases left unmatched: 12. The CDR3 loop spans 17 amino acids. CDR1 and CDR2 from the germline V gene are LNHDA and SQIVND (reference sequence). CDR3 sequence reads: CASRRFETGLSNQPQHF. DNA for the CDR3: TGTGCCAGTAGGAGGTTCGAGACAGGGTTGAGCAATCAGCCCCAGCATTTT.

The J gene is TRBJ1-6, the V gene TRBV28; 8 nucleotides agree with TRBD1. Trimming took 8 bases from V and 10 from J; bases not matched to a gene: 13. The CDR3 contains 15 residues. Germline V gene lookup returns CDR1 MDHEN and CDR2 SYDVKM. Written as DNA, the CDR3 is TGTGCCAGCCAGGACAGGGCGGGGGAGGGGTCACCCCTCCACTTT. This codes for CASQDRAGEGSPLHF.

This chain uses TRBV5-1 with TRBJ2-5, with 9 positions matching TRBD1. With V trimmed by 5 bases and J by 5 bases, 16 bases remained unmatched. Germline assignment: CDR1 SGHRS and CDR2 YFSETQ. This CDR3 region has 17 residues. The CDR3 loop is CASSSNKLQGASETQYF. Written as DNA, the CDR3 is TGCGCCAGCAGTTCAAACAAATTACAGGGGGCTAGTGAGACCCAGTACTTC.

V and J are TRBV18 and TRBJ2-5; TRBD2 matches 13 bases. The CDR3 length is 16 residues. The germline CDR1 and CDR2 sequences are KGHSH and LQKENI. V dropped 5 bases and J dropped 1; count of bases not matched to a gene: 4. CDR3 sequence: CASSEGTSGAQETQYF. CDR3 sequence (DNA): TGTGCCAGCTCAGAGGGGACTAGCGGGGCCCAAGAGACCCAGTACTTC.

The chain combines TRBV19 with TRBJ1-2; D is uncertain. Trimming took 3 bases from V and 4 from J, leaving 6 bases between them. Per germline, CDR1 LNHDA and CDR2 SQIVND (reference sequence). CDR3 size: 12 residues. DNA of the CDR3: TGTGCCAGTAGTATGGCCAGCTATGGCTACACCTTC. Translation: CASSMASYGYTF.

The rearrangement uses TRBV7-2 and TRBJ2-7; tentatively, D is TRBD1 (6 bases). CDR1 SGHTA and CDR2 FQGNSA come from the germline V gene. This CDR3 region has 15 residues. V lost 6 bases and J 0 bases, leaving 15 bases between the germline ends. The CDR3: CASRQKGVSSYEQYF. The CDR3 DNA sequence: TGTGCCAGCAGGCAAAAGGGGGTTAGCTCCTACGAGCAGTACTTC.